This is a list of T cell receptor beta chains from one sample in a study of identical twins. TCRdb independently ran MiXCR on the 5' RACE reads; one entry per CDR3 protein. Here the sample spans a few hundred thousand distinct CDR3 sequences, roughly an eighth being singletons. These records were also assigned to another study, of yellow fever vaccine responses in identical twins.

The sequencing input was CD4+ T cells sorted from blood. These TCRs come from a woman between 18 and 30 years old in good health. The CDR3 runs from the conserved cysteine through the conserved F or W. The order of the fields is D gene, J gene, clone size, V gene, CDR3 DNA, CDR3 protein. A D gene is named only where the DNA matches it firmly. Size is stated for part of the rows, as once, few or many counts, or as a class when the clone is expanded.

NA,TRBJ1-1,few,TRBV24-1,TGTGCCACCAGAAGCTCTCCCCGGAGTGAAGCTTTCTTT,CATRSSPRSEAFF
TRBD2,TRBJ2-3,NA,TRBV11-2,TGTGCCAGCAGCTACCGAGCGGGAACTAGCACAGATACGCAGTATTTT,CASSYRAGTSTDTQYF
NA,TRBJ2-5,few,TRBV2,TGTGCCAGCCACCCGAACATCCAAGAGACCCAGTACTTC,CASHPNIQETQYF
TRBD2,TRBJ2-1,many,TRBV25-1,TGTGCCAGTCGTACTCCGGCGGGCGGGGGGACGCAGTTCTTC,CASRTPAGGGTQFF
NA,TRBJ1-6,NA,TRBV20-1,TGCAGTGCTAGAGTCGGGGTAACAGCTAATTCACCCCTCCACTTT,CSARVGVTANSPLHF
TRBD2,TRBJ2-1,NA,TRBV7-6,TGTGCCAGCAGCCAAATGAGGGACACTAGCGGGAGGGACGAGCAGTTCTTC,CASSQMRDTSGRDEQFF
NA,TRBJ2-5,many,TRBV5-1,TGCGCCAGCAGCTTGACGGGCGGCCAAGAGACCCAGTACTTC,CASSLTGGQETQYF
NA,TRBJ2-1,many,TRBV7-2,TGTGCCAGCAGCTTAGCAGTAGGTTCGGCCTCCAATGAGCAGTTCTTC,CASSLAVGSASNEQFF
TRBD2,TRBJ2-3,few,TRBV5-1,TGCGCCAGCAGCGCCGGGACTAGCCTCACAGATACGCAGTATTTT,CASSAGTSLTDTQYF
TRBD2,TRBJ2-3,few,TRBV20-1,TGCAGTTCTAGCGGGAGGGACATAGTGGATACGCAGTATTTT,CSSSGRDIVDTQYF
NA,TRBJ1-5,NA,TRBV27,TGTGCCAGCAGTCCCTCCCGGACGACGCCCCAGCATTTT,CASSPSRTTPQHF
TRBD1,TRBJ2-1,many,TRBV11-3,TGTGCCAGCAGCTTCGAGGACAGGGTCGGTGAGCAGTTCTTC,CASSFEDRVGEQFF
TRBD1,TRBJ2-3,NA,TRBV19,TGTGCCAGTAGTACCGGACAGGGCCCCACAGATACGCAGTATTTT,CASSTGQGPTDTQYF
NA,TRBJ1-1,NA,TRBV5-1,TGCGCCAGCAGCTTTCGGCAAACCACTGAAGCTTTCTTT,CASSFRQTTEAFF
NA,TRBJ2-1,NA,TRBV27,TGTGCCAGCAGTCGTGAACGAAATGAGCAGTTCTTC,CASSRERNEQFF
NA,TRBJ1-5,many,TRBV12-3/TRBV12-4,TGTGCCAGCAGTTTACGGGGAGGGGGCAATCAGCCCCAGCATTTT,CASSLRGGGNQPQHF
NA,TRBJ2-1,NA,TRBV5-1,TGCGCCAGCAGCCCAGGGAGATTCGAGCAGTTCTTC,CASSPGRFEQFF
NA,TRBJ2-2,few,TRBV12-3/TRBV12-4,TGTGCCAGCAGTTTAGGAAATGACGGGGCCACCGGGGAGCTGTTTTTT,CASSLGNDGATGELFF
NA,TRBJ1-3,NA,TRBV7-2,TGTGCCAGCAGCTTAGCACAGGCTCGTAACACCATATATTTT,CASSLAQARNTIYF
TRBD1,TRBJ1-1,few,TRBV20-1,TGCGAGATACCGGGACAGGGGGCCTACGGAGCTTTCTTT,CEIPGQGAYGAFF
TRBD1,TRBJ1-1,few,TRBV10-1,TGCGCCAGGGACCGGGACAGGGCCTACACTGAAGCTTTCTTT,CARDRDRAYTEAFF
TRBD2,TRBJ2-3,many,TRBV5-8,TGTGCCAGCGGTTTAGCGGGGGGGCCGACAGATACGCAGTATTTT,CASGLAGGPTDTQYF
TRBD1,TRBJ1-1,once,TRBV7-9,TGTGCCAGCAGCTTAGGGACAGGGGGCGCAGAAGCTTTCTTT,CASSLGTGGAEAFF
NA,TRBJ2-3,NA,TRBV19,TGTGCCAGTAGTGAACGGAGCCCAGATACGCAGTATTTT,CASSERSPDTQYF
TRBD1,TRBJ2-7,few,TRBV4-3,TGCGCCAGCAGCCGAGACGCGACAGGGGCCTCCTACGAGCAGTACTTC,CASSRDATGASYEQYF
NA,TRBJ2-1,few,TRBV2,TGTGCCAGCAGACAGACTAGTTACAATGAGCAGTTCTTC,CASRQTSYNEQFF
NA,TRBJ1-4,NA,TRBV20-1,TGCAGTGCAGACGGCACGCCTAATGAAAAACTGTTTTTT,CSADGTPNEKLFF
TRBD2,TRBJ2-3,few,TRBV20-1,TGCAGTGCTACGCGAGGGACTAGCAACACAGATACGCAGTATTTT,CSATRGTSNTDTQYF
NA,TRBJ1-2,many,TRBV7-2,TGTGCCAGCAGCTTTCGGACTGAAGATGGCTACACCTTC,CASSFRTEDGYTF
NA,TRBJ2-2,many,TRBV5-1,TGCGCCAGCAGCGGGGGCAGTAACACCGGGGAGCTGTTTTTT,CASSGGSNTGELFF
NA,TRBJ1-2,many,TRBV28,TGTGCCAGCAGTTTACCAGCGGAGAACGGCTACACCTTC,CASSLPAENGYTF
TRBD1,TRBJ1-1,few,TRBV6-5,TGTGCCAGCAGTTACGGGACAGGGCCCAACACTGAAGCTTTCTTT,CASSYGTGPNTEAFF
NA,TRBJ2-7,many,TRBV7-2,TGTGCCAGCAGCGGCAACTCCTACGAGCAGTACTTC,CASSGNSYEQYF